This entry features one T cell receptor (beta chain) sequence. These data are taken from a study of CD8+CD57+ T cells in acquired aplastic anemia. The CDR3 covers 14 residues. V lost 0 bases, J lost 5 bases, and 7 bases lay in between. From germline, CDR1 is MNHEY and CDR2 SVGAGI. Profiles of TCR beta VDJ and CDR3 were generated from a genomic DNA template. A single record per CDR3 protein comes from TCRdb applying MiXCR to the reads. The sample shows around 170,000 distinct CDR3 sequences, about 45% of them seen only once. In patients chosen for sequencing, flow cytometry had shown CD8+CD57+ cell expansion.

This sequence originates from a human donor with aplastic anemia. J is TRBJ2-2 and V is TRBV6-5; D ambiguous. Specimen: sorted CD4+, CD8+, or CD8+CD57+ T cells (not recorded which) from PBMCs. The CDR3 coding sequence is TGTGCCAGCAGTTACTCTTCCGCAACCGGGGAGCTGTTTTTT. Translated, it gives CASSYSSATGELFF.